The T cell receptor (beta chain) described here comes from a study of cytomegalovirus exposure and HLA in healthy donors. Study background: Researchers found that under 90% of about 400 genotyped donors fell within the Caucasian-associated ancestry cluster.

The PCR made use of 60 Vbeta and 13 Jbeta primers. The assay was immunoSEQ multiplex PCR, and TCRdb's table has in-frame clones only and misses some. The data show about 160,000 clones, 86% seen once. Sequenced: PBMCs. The sequence was obtained from a woman aged 18-29 years in good health and CMV-seronegative.

The DNA for the CDR3 is TGCAGCGTTGAATGCCACCAGGGGGCATACGAGCAGTACTTC. This encodes CSVECHQGAYEQYF. The chain uses TRBV29-1 and TRBJ2-5; 8 positions match TRBD1. The J call may be incorrect, as the DNA end agrees better with TRBJ2-7. The CDR3 contains 14 residues. Germline assignment: CDR1 SQVTM and CDR2 ANQGSEA.